This TCR beta chain was retrieved from a study of blood T cells in healthy people across ages. A J-beta primer mix and a sample-barcoded 5' primer were used in a second PCR of about 7 to 12 cycles. TCRdb independently ran MiXCR on the 5' RACE reads; one entry per CDR3 protein. This table holds some 900,000 distinct CDR3 sequences, around 49% found once. Trimming stripped 0 bases from V and 0 bases from J, with 18 bases between. The CDR3 consists of 19 residues. The germline V gene encodes CDR1 LGHNA and CDR2 YSLEER. Per sample, at least 5 micrograms of total RNA were extracted. The receptor's source is a man aged 30-40 years in good health. Sample: blood. The V call is TRBV4-3, the J call TRBJ2-1; D not resolved. In DNA form, the CDR3 reads TGCGCCAGCAGCCAAGAGAAGTTGAGGCAGGCTAACTCCTACAATGAGCAGTTCTTC. Protein sequence: CASSQEKLRQANSYNEQFF.